Here is one TCR beta chain with its context. Antigen unknown. The junction departs from germline at one end; a sequencing error may be responsible. Three rounds of nested PCR, following a modified ARM-PCR protocol, produced the TCRbeta library. MiXCR, run by TCRdb on the multiplex PCR reads, gives a single entry per CDR3 protein. Here the sample spans about 110,000 distinct CDR3 sequences, around 57% being singletons. Germline V lookup: CDR1 SGHAT, CDR2 FQNNGV. The CDR3 is 14 residues long. This sample's RNA came from whole unsorted tissue. This non-tumor lung sample came from over 3 cm beyond the tumor edge. These data belong to a study of tumor and adjacent non-tumor tissue in lung cancer. Study-wide points: Higher tumor TCR diversity was associated with shorter survival.

The J gene is TRBJ2-1, the V gene TRBV11-2; 7 bases are shared with TRBD2. The receptor comes from a man aged 55 to 70 with non-small cell lung cancer. The sequenced sample was distant non-tumor lung tissue. This chain's CDR3 is CAGSSAGSYNEQFF. Written as DNA, the CDR3 is TGTGCCGGCAGTTCAGCGGGAAGCTACAATGAACAGTTCTTC.